This passage covers 27 T cell receptor beta chains from one sample sequenced in a study of blood T cell repertoires in COVID-19. Clones were read by immunoSEQ multiplex PCR, and TCRdb kept only the in-frame ones, dropping some. The sample holds hundreds of thousands of clones; 75% to 90% are singletons and the top ten take about 1.1%. Sequences were obtained from PBMCs or T cells enriched from blood (not recorded which). Receptors were obtained from a man aged 25 to 40 who had recovered from COVID-19.

In its sample, this clone was seen a few times. The chain joins TRBV19 to TRBJ1-3; the D gene is possibly TRBD1 (5 bases). CDR1 and CDR2 (germline): LNHDA, SQIVND (reference sequence). This CDR3 spans 13 amino acids. V was pared by 3 bases and J by 4 bases, with 7 bases between. Here the CDR3 DNA reads TGTGCCAGTAGTATGACAGAAGGAAACACCATATATTTT. Amino acid sequence: CASSMTEGNTIYF. Combining the CDR3 with reference TRBV19 and TRBJ1-3 gives the whole variable domain DGGITQSPKYLFRKEGQNVTLSCEQNLNHDAMYWYRQDPGQGLRLIYYSQIVNDFQKGDIAEGYSVSREKKESFPLTVTSAQKNPTAFYLCASSMTEGNTIYFGEGSWLTVV.

The chain couples TRBV5-4 to TRBJ1-1; D not resolved. V shed 0 bases and J shed 5 bases, with 11 bases lying between them. Germline V gene lookup returns CDR1 SGHNT and CDR2 YYREEE (reference sequence). CDR3 length: 14 amino acids. DNA of the CDR3: TGTGCCAGCAGCTTGGCGGCAGCCGGGACTGAAGCTTTCTTT. This sequence encodes CASSLAAAGTEAFF.

This chain joins TRBV7-9 and TRBJ1-2; D is ambiguous. Deletions cut 4 bases from V and 0 bases from J, with 12 bases between. CDR1 and CDR2 (germline): SEHNR, FQNEAQ (reference sequence). This CDR3 comprises 15 residues. CDR3 amino acids: CASSYGDGANYGYTF. In DNA form, the CDR3 reads TGTGCCAGCAGCTACGGGGATGGAGCTAACTATGGCTACACCTTC.

V is TRBV2 and J is TRBJ1-5; no clear D gene. Germline CDR1 SNHLY, CDR2 FYNNEI. The CDR3 has 15 residues. V dropped 8 bases and J dropped 2 bases, with 16 bases sitting between them. CDR3 amino acids: CASVRSSAGNQPQHF. CDR3 nucleotide sequence: TGTGCCAGCGTGAGGTCGTCTGCCGGCAATCAGCCCCAGCATTTT.

This clone was counted a single time. The chain couples TRBV18 to TRBJ2-3; the D gene is possibly TRBD2 (6 bases). The ends were cut back, 0 bases at V and 4 bases at J, with 11 bases in the middle. The CDR3 totals 15 residues. Per germline, CDR1 KGHSH and CDR2 LQKENI. The CDR3: CASSPPSLAADTQYF. CDR3 DNA sequence: TGTGCCAGCTCACCACCATCACTAGCTGCAGATACGCAGTATTTT.

This chain connects TRBV15 to TRBJ1-2, with 9 bases aligning to TRBD1. V lost 5 bases and J lost 9; bases outside the gene matches: 16. Germline V lookup: CDR1 LNHNV, CDR2 YYDKDF (reference sequence). The CDR3 totals 16 residues. This chain's CDR3 is CATSQLRGTGSSRYTF. CDR3 sequence (DNA): TGTGCCACCAGCCAACTTCGCGGGACAGGGTCGAGTCGCTACACCTTC.

The J gene is TRBJ2-1, the V gene TRBV3-1 (or the pseudogene TRBV3-2); 15 bases line up with TRBD2. The CDR3 consists of 14 residues. Per the germline V gene, CDR1 is LGHDT and CDR2 is YNNKEL (reference sequence). V dropped 4 bases and J dropped 11; count of bases not matched to a gene: 3. For the CDR3, the DNA is TGTGCCAGCAGCCCCGGGACTAGCGGGAGGAAGCAGTTCTTC. Protein product: CASSPGTSGRKQFF.

The genes are TRBV28 and TRBJ1-5, with D possibly being TRBD1 (6 bases). Trimming left V 3 bases short and J 0 bases short, with 12 bases between. CDR3 length: 16 amino acids. The germline CDR1 and CDR2 sequences are MDHEN and SYDVKM. CDR3 DNA sequence: TGTGCCAGCAGTTTGGCCACAGGGTATAGCAATCAGCCCCAGCATTTT. Translating gives CASSLATGYSNQPQHF.

This rearrangement joins TRBV19 to TRBJ1-1; D is possibly TRBD1 (5 bases). Germline lookup yields CDR1 LNHDA and CDR2 SQIVND (reference sequence). There are 14 residues in the CDR3. Trimming shortened V by 5 bases and J by 6 bases, and 16 bases separated the two germline ends. CDR3 sequence reads: CASSPLGGASEAFF. The CDR3 DNA sequence: TGTGCCAGTAGTCCACTCGGCGGGGCCTCTGAAGCTTTCTTT.

The rearrangement uses TRBV6-1 and TRBJ2-7, with 8 bases that match TRBD2. Germline CDR1 reads MNHNS; CDR2 reads SASEGT. V lost 2 bases and J lost 12; bases outside the gene matches: 6. This CDR3 has 12 amino acids. CDR3 nucleotide sequence: TGTGCCAGCAGTGAACCTAGCGGGTTGGGGTACTTC. Amino acids: CASSEPSGLGYF.

CDR3 sequence: CASTPDSFNYGYTF. The CDR3 DNA follows: TGCGCCAGCACCCCGGACTCATTTAACTATGGCTACACCTTC. The chain has TRBV10-2 and TRBJ1-2; D unclear. The CDR3 has 14 residues. The V gene's germline CDR1 is WSHSY and CDR2 SAAADI. With 7 bases removed from V and 1 base from J, the gap between germline ends came to 13 bases.

About this clone itself: A read error is likely, as this CDR3 ends without the conserved phenylalanine or tryptophan. The limits of the CDR3 on the DNA are not certain, so only TCRdb's listed CDR3 is given. The chain employs TRBV5-1 and TRBJ2-3; the table names TRBD2, a call not compared with the DNA. The germline CDR1 and CDR2 sequences are SGHRS and YFSETQ. Termini included, the CDR3 measures 10 amino acids. CDR3: CASSFWAGGL.

This clone was seen many times. A read error may produce the germline difference seen at one junction end. The V gene is TRBV5-3, the J gene TRBJ1-5; TRBD1 matches 9 bases. TRBV5-3 is noted as an ORF with a role that remains uncertain. The CDR3 extends over 16 amino acids. CDR3 nucleotide sequence: TGTGTCAGAAGCTTCAAACAGGGGGCCCACAATCAGCCCCAGCATTTT. Amino acid sequence: CVRSFKQGAHNQPQHF.

The rearrangement links TRBV3-1 (or the pseudogene TRBV3-2) to TRBJ1-3; D remains ambiguous. Trimming removed 0 bases from V and 8 bases from J, with 8 bases in between. The CDR3 is 13 amino acids. The germline V gene has CDR1 LGHDT and CDR2 YNNKEL (reference sequence). The CDR3 region has the DNA TGTGCCAGCAGCCAAGAAGGCGGATACACCATATATTTT. Amino acids: CASSQEGGYTIYF.

CDR3 nucleotides: TGTGCCAGCAGCTTGAGTTCTAGTTTCACAGATACGCAGTATTTT. This encodes CASSLSSSFTDTQYF. This chain links TRBV7-9 with TRBJ2-3; D not certain. The germline V gene encodes CDR1 SEHNR and CDR2 FQNEAQ (reference sequence). The CDR3 loop spans 15 amino acids. Trimming removed 3 bases at V and 2 bases at J, with 12 bases between.

The V call is TRBV9, the J call TRBJ2-3, with 9 bases aligning to TRBD2. From germline, CDR1 is SGDLS and CDR2 YYNGEE. The CDR3 covers 12 residues. Trimming took 4 bases from V and 11 from J; bases not matched to a gene: 5. CDR3 DNA: TGTGCCAGCAGCAAGGGACTAGCTTTGCAGTATTTT. Translating it yields CASSKGLALQYF.

This chain uses TRBV7-9 with TRBJ1-1, with D unresolved. The CDR3 totals 12 residues. Germline CDR1 reads SEHNR; CDR2 reads FQNEAQ (reference sequence). V dropped 5 bases and J dropped 3 bases, with 7 bases sitting between them. The CDR3 loop reads CASSQRDTEAFF. The CDR3 region has the DNA TGTGCCAGCAGCCAACGGGACACTGAAGCTTTCTTT. The full variable domain, rest sourced from reference TRBV7-9 and TRBJ1-1, is DTGVSQNPRHKITKRGQNVTFRCDPISEHNRLYWYRQTLGQGPEFLTYFQNEAQLEKSRLLSDRFSAERPKGSFSTLEIQRTEQGDSAMYLCASSQRDTEAFFGQGTRLTVV.

The CDR3 DNA reads TGTGCCAGCAGTTCAGGGGGCGAGAATAATTCACCCCTCCACTTT. Its protein product is CASSSGGENNSPLHF. The V call is TRBV28, the J call TRBJ1-6; 8 bases are shared with TRBD1. Germline CDR1 MDHEN, CDR2 SYDVKM. CDR3 length: 15 amino acids. The junction had 4 bases not matched to a gene; V was cut back by 4 bases and J by 5 bases.

This chain uses TRBV10-2 with TRBJ2-7; 9 nucleotides align to TRBD1. There are 16 residues in the CDR3. The V segment lost 2 bases and the J segment 1 base; nucleotides outside the gene matches: 6. CDR1 is WSHSY and CDR2 is SAAADI in the germline V gene. CDR3 sequence reads: CASSEGPGQGSYEQYF. The CDR3 DNA reads as TGCGCCAGCAGTGAGGGGCCGGGACAGGGTTCCTACGAGCAGTACTTC.

J is TRBJ1-2 and V is TRBV28; TRBD1 matches at 8 bases. Germline lookup yields CDR1 MDHEN and CDR2 SYDVKM. The CDR3 runs to 16 residues. With 5 bases clipped from V and 0 bases from J, the junction kept 8 bases outside the gene matches. The CDR3 loop reads CASSGRTGTANYGYTF. In DNA form, the CDR3 reads TGTGCCAGCAGTGGGCGGACAGGGACAGCTAACTATGGCTACACCTTC.

The gene calls are TRBV29-1 and TRBJ1-2; D may be TRBD1 (5 bases). V was shortened by 6 bases and J by 5 bases, with 16 bases between the two germline ends. This CDR3 contains 13 residues. Looked up from germline, CDR1 is SQVTM and CDR2 is ANQGSEA. The CDR3 DNA reads TGCAGCGTCGATCTTGGGGCCCCTTATGGCTACACCTTC. As protein: CSVDLGAPYGYTF.

Remarks on this clone: Other DNA sequences of this sample code for an identical CDR3. The chain links TRBV29-1 to TRBJ2-7, with a tentative D call TRBD2 (6 bases). V was clipped by 4 bases and J by 6 bases, with 7 bases between them. The CDR3 length is 10 residues. From germline, CDR1 is SQVTM and CDR2 ANQGSEA. The CDR3 here is CSVGGVEQYF. The CDR3 nucleotides are TGCAGCGTTGGGGGGGTCGAGCAGTACTTC.

This chain links TRBV19 with TRBJ1-3; D may be TRBD1 (6 bases). The CDR3 is made up of 15 amino acids. The germline V and J ends were trimmed by 7 bases and 2 bases, with 15 bases remaining between them. CDR1 and CDR2 from the germline V gene are LNHDA and SQIVND (reference sequence). CDR3 sequence reads: CASTRGADAGNTIYF. The CDR3, as DNA: TGTGCCAGTACCCGGGGGGCAGATGCTGGAAACACCATATATTTT.

V is TRBV7-9 and J is TRBJ1-1; weak D call: TRBD1 (5 bases). The germline gives CDR1 SEHNR, CDR2 FQNEAQ (reference sequence). The CDR3 is 15 residues long. V was clipped by 4 bases and J by 5 bases, with 17 bases between them. The CDR3 DNA follows: TGTGCCAGCAGCTCCCGAGACAGCTGGAATACTGAAGCTTTCTTT. This sequence encodes CASSSRDSWNTEAFF.

The rearrangement links TRBV2 to TRBJ1-4, with 8 positions matching TRBD1. The CDR3 covers 15 residues. V shed 4 bases and J 8 bases; nucleotides not matched to a gene: 9. Germline CDR1 and CDR2: SNHLY and FYNNEI. In DNA, the CDR3 is TGTGCCAGCAGTGGACAGGGGCTAAATGTGGAAAAACTGTTTTTT. Its protein is CASSGQGLNVEKLFF.

The chain combines TRBV7-9 with TRBJ1-2; no clear D. Germline loops: CDR1 SEHNR, CDR2 FQNEAQ (reference sequence). Trimming left V 0 bases short and J 0 bases short, with 5 bases between. The CDR3 is 14 residues long. CDR3: CASSLALSNYGYTF. CDR3 coding DNA: TGTGCCAGCAGCTTAGCACTCTCTAACTATGGCTACACCTTC.

This clone has just a few counts. DNA for the CDR3: TGTGCCAGCAGCTCTCAGGGGGCGGCAGGCTACACCTTC. It encodes CASSSQGAAGYTF. The rearrangement joins TRBV13 to TRBJ1-2, with 8 bases lining up with TRBD1. Trimming took 4 bases from V and 8 from J; bases not matched to a gene: 6. Germline CDR1 is PRHDT and CDR2 is FYEKMQ (reference sequence). This CDR3 has 13 residues.